One sample yielded the 13 T cell receptor beta chains listed below, sequenced in a study of blood T cell repertoires in COVID-19. Profiled with immunoSEQ multiplex PCR; TCRdb holds only in-frame clones, not every one. The sample carries tens of thousands of clones, approximately 90% recorded once. Sequenced sample: peripheral blood. These receptors were taken from a human donor in a cohort sampled during active COVID-19.

This clone was observed a single time. The rearrangement uses TRBV10-3 and TRBJ2-5; D is perhaps TRBD1 (5 bases). CDR1 and CDR2 from the germline V gene are ENHRY and SYGVKD. There are 14 residues in the CDR3. Between the trimmed V and J ends, which lost 0 bases and 3 bases, there was a span of 8 bases. The CDR3 region is CAISESTGKETQYF. The DNA for the CDR3 is TGTGCCATCAGTGAGTCTACAGGAAAAGAGACCCAGTACTTC.

This chain links TRBV7-9 with TRBJ1-1, with D unresolved. CDR3 length equals 13 residues. Germline values: CDR1 SEHNR, CDR2 FQNEAQ (reference sequence). Deletions cut 1 base from V and 5 bases from J, with 8 bases between. The CDR3 loop is CASSLGERTEAFF. CDR3 in DNA: TGTGCCAGCAGCTTAGGGGAGAGGACTGAAGCTTTCTTT.

V usage is TRBV28 and J usage is TRBJ1-4; 7 bases map to TRBD1. Germline assignment: CDR1 MDHEN and CDR2 SYDVKM. This CDR3 is 14 amino acids long. The junction had 8 bases not matched to a gene; V was cut back by 5 bases and J by 8 bases. Here the CDR3 DNA reads TGTGCCAGCAGTCTCCGACAGGGAGCCGAAAAACTGTTTTTT. Translated: CASSLRQGAEKLFF.

The chain uses TRBV7-3 and TRBJ2-3; 7 bases are a match to TRBD2. This CDR3 has 16 residues. The V gene's germline CDR1 is SGHTA and CDR2 FQGTGA. The J segment lost 5 bases and the V segment lost 1 base, leaving 9 bases of the junction unmatched. The CDR3 DNA is TGTGCCAGCAGCTTAAGGGCTAGCGGAGACGTAGATACGCAGTATTTT. It yields the protein CASSLRASGDVDTQYF.

This rearrangement joins TRBV19 to TRBJ2-3; D is perhaps TRBD2 (6 bases). Germline CDR1 and CDR2: LNHDA and SQIVND (reference sequence). Trimming shortened V by 10 bases and J by 0 bases, and 11 bases separated the two germline ends. There are 13 residues in the CDR3. The CDR3 sequence is CATREASTDTQYF. The CDR3 DNA reads TGTGCCACGCGGGAAGCAAGCACAGATACGCAGTATTTT.

V usage is TRBV27 and J usage is TRBJ2-1; D might be TRBD1 (5 bases). Germline CDR1 and CDR2: MNHEY and SMNVEV (reference sequence). This CDR3 is 18 amino acids long. Between the trimmed V and J ends, which lost 6 bases and 4 bases, there was a span of 25 bases. CDR3 nucleotide sequence: TGTGCCAGCAGACCCCATGGTAGCATTATAGGGGTTTACAATGAGCAGTTCTTC. As protein: CASRPHGSIIGVYNEQFF.

J is TRBJ2-2 and V is TRBV15, with D perhaps matching TRBD2 (5 bases). This CDR3 contains 15 residues. Per germline, CDR1 LNHNV and CDR2 YYDKDF (reference sequence). V lost 1 base, J lost 4 bases, and 10 bases lay in between. The CDR3 DNA sequence: TGTGCCACCAGCAGAGCCGGGGATAGCACCGGGGAGCTGTTTTTT. This codes for CATSRAGDSTGELFF.

This clone was observed a few times. The chain couples TRBV19 to TRBJ1-4; TRBD1 agrees at 7 bases. The CDR3 runs 14 residues. The germline gives CDR1 LNHDA, CDR2 SQIVND (reference sequence). The V segment lost 9 bases and the J segment 2 bases; nucleotides outside the gene matches: 6. The CDR3: CASRKTGTNEKLFF. In DNA form, the CDR3 reads TGTGCCAGCCGAAAGACAGGGACTAATGAAAAACTGTTTTTT.

This rearrangement joins TRBV11-1 to TRBJ2-7; 11 positions match TRBD1. The V segment lost 5 bases and the J segment 5 bases; nucleotides outside the gene matches: 2. Germline V gene sequence: CDR1 SGHAT, CDR2 FQDESV (reference sequence). The CDR3 extends over 13 amino acids. The CDR3 spells CASSEDRGHEQYF. CDR3 nucleotides: TGTGCCAGCAGCGAGGACAGGGGGCACGAGCAGTACTTC.

The rearrangement joins TRBV11-2 to TRBJ2-3; no clear D. Germline values: CDR1 SGHAT, CDR2 FQNNGV. The CDR3 sequence is 15 residues long. Trimming pared 1 base from V and 0 bases from J, leaving 8 bases between. The DNA for the CDR3 is TGTGCCAGCAGCTTAGGGTATACTAGCACAGATACGCAGTATTTT. Translating gives CASSLGYTSTDTQYF.

The chain carries TRBV28 and TRBJ2-3, with 9 bases matching TRBD2. Germline V gene lookup returns CDR1 MDHEN and CDR2 SYDVKM. The CDR3 extends over 15 amino acids. V lost 5 bases, J lost 1 base, and 4 bases stayed unmatched. CDR3 nucleotides: TGTGCCAGCAGTGAGCCTAGCGGGGGCACAGATACGCAGTATTTT. It specifies CASSEPSGGTDTQYF.

The rearrangement links TRBV5-1 to TRBJ2-1; a weak D match, TRBD2 (5 bases). This CDR3 contains 13 residues. Looked up from germline, CDR1 is SGHRS and CDR2 is YFSETQ. V gave up 2 bases and J gave up 5 bases, with 8 bases separating them. CDR3: CASSLGLHNEQFF. CDR3 DNA: TGCGCCAGCAGCTTAGGACTCCACAATGAGCAGTTCTTC.

This chain joins TRBV12-2 and TRBJ2-5; the table assigns TRBD1, which was not confirmed against the DNA. TRBV12-2 is a documented pseudogene. This CDR3 has 15 residues. CDR3: CASRRSGGGKETQYF. In DNA form, the CDR3 reads TGTGCAAGTCGCCGTAGCGGAGGGGGCAAAGAGACCCAGTACTTC.